Listed below are T cell receptor beta chains from one sample, sequenced in a study of technical replicates of blood from several donors. Clones were sequenced by immunoSEQ multiplex PCR, and TCRdb holds only the in-frame ones, with some missing. The sample carries about 14,000 clones, 80% to 85% recorded once. The sequencing input was PBMCs. These receptors were collected from a human donor in good health. Each CDR3 is given with its conserved first and last residue. Each record gives: D gene, V gene, CDR3 protein. A D gene is named only where the DNA matches it firmly.

D gene: .; V gene: TRBV7-2; CDR3 protein: CASSLVGEGQPQHF
D gene: .; V gene: TRBV7-9; CDR3 protein: CASSMQLTGSGNTIYF
D gene: .; V gene: TRBV7-9; CDR3 protein: CASSLSPDSATGELFF
D gene: TRBD1; V gene: TRBV7-2; CDR3 protein: CASSGQGAFYNEQFF
D gene: TRBD1; V gene: TRBV4-1; CDR3 protein: CASSHITGQDLSYEQYF
D gene: .; V gene: TRBV20-1; CDR3 protein: CSARVRGGYTF
D gene: TRBD2; V gene: TRBV5-1; CDR3 protein: CASSSGLAGEETQYF
D gene: TRBD1; V gene: TRBV19; CDR3 protein: CASSTRQGNTEAFF
D gene: TRBD2; V gene: TRBV9; CDR3 protein: CASSRSGTSGTEQYF
D gene: .; V gene: TRBV5-6; CDR3 protein: CASSSDSYGYTF
D gene: .; V gene: TRBV19; CDR3 protein: CASSLGGTDTQYF
D gene: .; V gene: TRBV5-6; CDR3 protein: CASRIGPDGGEQYF
D gene: .; V gene: TRBV7-7; CDR3 protein: CASSSDSTSNTGELFF
D gene: .; V gene: TRBV7-3; CDR3 protein: CASSLTSSYGYTF
D gene: .; V gene: TRBV5-6; CDR3 protein: CASSLRNEQYF
D gene: .; V gene: TRBV6-4; CDR3 protein: CASSDPGFEQFF
D gene: .; V gene: TRBV6-5; CDR3 protein: CASRRQHDAYEQYF
D gene: TRBD2; V gene: TRBV5-1; CDR3 protein: CASSSIPLGEGTDTQYF
D gene: TRBD1; V gene: TRBV19; CDR3 protein: CASSWDRYNEQFF
D gene: .; V gene: TRBV5-1; CDR3 protein: CASSLARVSGELFF
D gene: .; V gene: TRBV30; CDR3 protein: CAWGAADTQYF
D gene: TRBD1; V gene: TRBV28; CDR3 protein: CASSLRTGGPDTQYF
D gene: TRBD1; V gene: TRBV14; CDR3 protein: CASSQYTGGEGGYTF
D gene: TRBD2; V gene: TRBV7-7; CDR3 protein: CASSLGAGGPDTQYF